The TCR beta chain under discussion was sequenced for a study of T cells in Graves' hyperthyroidism and ophthalmopathy (dated by TCRdb to the late 2010s). At the level of the whole study: Peripheral blood was sampled at the time of initial diagnosis, prior to any treatment. In about six Graves' hyperthyroidism patients, the study also compared T-cell repertoires from thyroid tissue with T-cell repertoires from blood. The paper describes TCR Vbeta CDR3 sequencing of fewer than 150 peripheral blood samples, made up of about 40 ophthalmopathy patients, 70 to 75 hyperthyroidism patients and 17 progressor patients. Once sampling was done, hyperthyroidism patients were given methimazole at a starting dose of 30 mg daily, whereas ophthalmopathy patients were given high-dose intravenous methylprednisolone. Prospective prediction of ophthalmopathy was tested in an independent validation cohort of approximately 19 hyperthyroidism patients and 15 to 17 patients who later progressed to ophthalmopathy. The approximately 90 discovery patients were divided at random into training and test sets in a 7:3 ratio. To identify distinguishing TCR V-J signatures, a discovery cohort of 90 to 100 patients was used, comprising 40 to 45 with Graves' ophthalmopathy and 57 with stable Graves' hyperthyroidism.

This clonotype appeared a few times. Its binding antigen is unknown. No much larger clone exists at a distance of one base, and base qualities are not known. The CDR3 spans 13 residues, from the cysteine through the phenylalanine. The kept DNA is CDR3 alone, 39 bases in frame from the first base. The germline ends are 14 bases apart after V is trimmed by 5 bases and J by 7 bases. Via the germline V gene, CDR1 is MNHNS and CDR2 SASEGT. The research as a whole found: Most expanded thyroid clonotypes (frequency above 0.001) were also detected in blood, a finding suggesting that blood repertoires may reflect thyroid immune responses. No statistical method was used to set the sample size in advance, and investigators knew the group allocation. Ophthalmopathy was separated from stable hyperthyroidism by a 13 V-J signature model, with over 85% sensitivity and approximately 84% specificity obtained in cross-validation and 80%/75% obtained in testing. In validation, progression to ophthalmopathy was predicted by the model with roughly 69% sensitivity and 72% to 85% specificity, a median of about 6.4 months before onset.

Ophthalmopathy patients had moderately to severely active disease, with a Clinical Activity Score of 3 or more, a NOSPECS grade of 4 or more, and a disease duration of less than 3 months. Exclusion was applied to patients with uncontrolled infections, other autoimmune diseases, pregnancy or lactation. Diagnoses were based on clinical symptoms, serum thyroxine and TRAb, thyroid ultrasound and orbital computed tomography. PBMCs were separated from 10 ml of fresh peripheral blood using Ficoll-Paque density gradient centrifugation. Total RNA was extracted using Trizol reagent, and RNA quality was assessed on an Agilent 2100 Bioanalyzer. The TCR beta CDR3 regions were amplified from the RNA transcripts. For the first round of RT-PCR on the TCR CDR3, the HTBI primer set was used together with the Qiagen OneStep RT-PCR kit. Libraries were constructed in a second round of multiplex PCR, after which size selection and purification were carried out. Paired-end sequencing of the libraries was performed with 100 bp reads on an Illumina HiSeq2000. Regarding the original processing steps: SOAPnuke was used to process the raw data, throwing out any read that contained adapters or uncalled bases, had a mean Phred below 15, or lacked an exact constant-primer or identifier match. High-quality paired reads were merged using COPE v1.2.5, and each unique nucleotide sequence was defined as a clonotype. Clonotypes were aligned to IMGT TRBV, TRBD and TRBJ reference segments using MiTCR v1.1. Analysis was restricted to V-J combinations with a frequency above 0.0001, which covered 99.2% of repertoires. A TCS score was defined as the ratio of F50 (clonal expansion) to E x V (chaos), with BLOSUM62-based TCRdist applied between CDR3 peptides within each V-J. Welch's t-statistics and random forest reduced fewer than 600 V-J features to 13, which were used in a naive Bayes classifier (R e1071). TCRdb trimmed the raw reads at Q25, called clones with MiXCR and kept productive beta chains. One record per CDR3 amino acid sequence lists the most common genes and DNA. The V and J calls and clone size are TCRdb's, not the authors'. This sample gives 700,000 or so distinct CDR3 sequences in total; roughly 15% of them show up just once. The ten largest account for about 12% of the sample.

This clonotype was obtained from a woman between 45 and 60 years old with Graves' ophthalmopathy. The sequence is built from TRBV6-1 and TRBJ1-1, with no confidently assigned D gene. Sequencing was done on a sample of blood. Here the CDR3 is given as CASSSGRWFEAFF. The nucleotide sequence reads TGTGCCAGCAGTTCTGGACGGTGGTTTGAAGCTTTCTTT.